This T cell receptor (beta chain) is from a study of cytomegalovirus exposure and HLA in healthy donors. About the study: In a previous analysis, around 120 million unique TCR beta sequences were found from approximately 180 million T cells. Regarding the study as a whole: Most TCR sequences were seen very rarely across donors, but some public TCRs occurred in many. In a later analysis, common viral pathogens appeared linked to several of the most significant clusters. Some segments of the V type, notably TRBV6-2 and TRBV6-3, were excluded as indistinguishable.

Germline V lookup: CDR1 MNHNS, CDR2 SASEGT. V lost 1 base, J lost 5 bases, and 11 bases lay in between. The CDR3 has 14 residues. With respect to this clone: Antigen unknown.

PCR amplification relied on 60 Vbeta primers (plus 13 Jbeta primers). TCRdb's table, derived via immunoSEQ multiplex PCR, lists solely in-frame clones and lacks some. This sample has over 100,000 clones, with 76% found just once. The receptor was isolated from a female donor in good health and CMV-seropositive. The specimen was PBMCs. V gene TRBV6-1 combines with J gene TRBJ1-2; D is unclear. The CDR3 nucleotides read TGTGCCAGCAGTGAAGAACCCAGGTCTTATGGCTACACCTTC. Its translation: CASSEEPRSYGYTF.